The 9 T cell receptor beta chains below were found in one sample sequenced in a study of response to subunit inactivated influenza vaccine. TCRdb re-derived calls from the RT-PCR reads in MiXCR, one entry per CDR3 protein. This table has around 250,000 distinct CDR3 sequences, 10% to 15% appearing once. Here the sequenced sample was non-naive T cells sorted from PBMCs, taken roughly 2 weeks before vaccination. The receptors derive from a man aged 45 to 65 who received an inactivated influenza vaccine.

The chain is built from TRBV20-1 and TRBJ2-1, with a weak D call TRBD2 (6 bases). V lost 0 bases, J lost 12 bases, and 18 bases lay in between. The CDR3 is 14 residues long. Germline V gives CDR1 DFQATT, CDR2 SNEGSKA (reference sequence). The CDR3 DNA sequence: TGCAGTGCTAGAGATGGGGAGGCGGGACGGGGGCAGTTCTTC. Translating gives CSARDGEAGRGQFF.

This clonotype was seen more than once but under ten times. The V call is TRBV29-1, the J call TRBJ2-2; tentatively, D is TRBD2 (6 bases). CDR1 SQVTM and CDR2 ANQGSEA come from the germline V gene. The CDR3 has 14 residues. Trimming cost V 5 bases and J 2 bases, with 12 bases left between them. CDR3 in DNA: TGCAGCGTTTACGGGAGAAGTAACACCGGGGAGCTGTTTTTT. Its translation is CSVYGRSNTGELFF.

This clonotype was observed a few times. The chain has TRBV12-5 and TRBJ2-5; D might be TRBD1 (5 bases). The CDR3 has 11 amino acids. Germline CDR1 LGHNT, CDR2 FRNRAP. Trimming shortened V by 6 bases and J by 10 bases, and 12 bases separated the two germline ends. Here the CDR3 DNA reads TGTGCTAGTGGCTTAAGGGGTGACCAGTACTTC. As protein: CASGLRGDQYF.

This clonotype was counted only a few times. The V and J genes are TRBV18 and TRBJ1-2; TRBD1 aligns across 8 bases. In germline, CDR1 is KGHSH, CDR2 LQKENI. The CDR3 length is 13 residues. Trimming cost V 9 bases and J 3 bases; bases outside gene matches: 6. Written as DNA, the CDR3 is TGTGCCAGTTCGGCGGGACAGGACTATGGCTACACCTTC. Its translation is CASSAGQDYGYTF.

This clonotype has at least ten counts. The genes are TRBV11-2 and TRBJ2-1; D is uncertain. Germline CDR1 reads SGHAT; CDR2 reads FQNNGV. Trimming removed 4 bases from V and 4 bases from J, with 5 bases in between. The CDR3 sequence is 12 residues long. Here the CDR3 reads CASSSPYNEQFF. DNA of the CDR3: TGTGCCAGCAGCTCCCCGTACAATGAGCAGTTCTTC.

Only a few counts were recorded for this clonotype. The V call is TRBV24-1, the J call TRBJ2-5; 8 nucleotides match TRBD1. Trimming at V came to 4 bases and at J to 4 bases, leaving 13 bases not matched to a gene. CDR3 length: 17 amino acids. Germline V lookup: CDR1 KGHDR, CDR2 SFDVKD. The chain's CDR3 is CATSDLLDSRGPETQYF. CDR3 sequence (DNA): TGTGCCACCAGTGACCTCCTGGACAGCAGGGGGCCAGAGACCCAGTACTTC.

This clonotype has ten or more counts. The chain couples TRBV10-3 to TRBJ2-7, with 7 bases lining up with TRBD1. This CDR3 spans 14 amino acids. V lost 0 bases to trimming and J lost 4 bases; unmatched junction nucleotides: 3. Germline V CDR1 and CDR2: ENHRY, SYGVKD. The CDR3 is CAISESGTAYEQYF. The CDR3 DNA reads TGTGCCATCAGTGAGTCGGGGACAGCTTACGAGCAGTACTTC.

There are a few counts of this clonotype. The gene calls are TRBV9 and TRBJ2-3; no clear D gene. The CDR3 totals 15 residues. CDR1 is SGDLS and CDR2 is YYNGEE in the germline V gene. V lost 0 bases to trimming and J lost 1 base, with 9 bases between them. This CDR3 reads CASSVENARTDTQYF. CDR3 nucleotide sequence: TGTGCCAGCAGCGTAGAAAACGCGCGCACAGATACGCAGTATTTT.

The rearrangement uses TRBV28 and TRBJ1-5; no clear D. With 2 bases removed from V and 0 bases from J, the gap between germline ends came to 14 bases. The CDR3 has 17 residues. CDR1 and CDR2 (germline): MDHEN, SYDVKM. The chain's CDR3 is CASSLISERLSNQPQHF. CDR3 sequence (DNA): TGTGCCAGCAGTTTAATATCGGAGCGGCTTAGCAATCAGCCCCAGCATTTT.